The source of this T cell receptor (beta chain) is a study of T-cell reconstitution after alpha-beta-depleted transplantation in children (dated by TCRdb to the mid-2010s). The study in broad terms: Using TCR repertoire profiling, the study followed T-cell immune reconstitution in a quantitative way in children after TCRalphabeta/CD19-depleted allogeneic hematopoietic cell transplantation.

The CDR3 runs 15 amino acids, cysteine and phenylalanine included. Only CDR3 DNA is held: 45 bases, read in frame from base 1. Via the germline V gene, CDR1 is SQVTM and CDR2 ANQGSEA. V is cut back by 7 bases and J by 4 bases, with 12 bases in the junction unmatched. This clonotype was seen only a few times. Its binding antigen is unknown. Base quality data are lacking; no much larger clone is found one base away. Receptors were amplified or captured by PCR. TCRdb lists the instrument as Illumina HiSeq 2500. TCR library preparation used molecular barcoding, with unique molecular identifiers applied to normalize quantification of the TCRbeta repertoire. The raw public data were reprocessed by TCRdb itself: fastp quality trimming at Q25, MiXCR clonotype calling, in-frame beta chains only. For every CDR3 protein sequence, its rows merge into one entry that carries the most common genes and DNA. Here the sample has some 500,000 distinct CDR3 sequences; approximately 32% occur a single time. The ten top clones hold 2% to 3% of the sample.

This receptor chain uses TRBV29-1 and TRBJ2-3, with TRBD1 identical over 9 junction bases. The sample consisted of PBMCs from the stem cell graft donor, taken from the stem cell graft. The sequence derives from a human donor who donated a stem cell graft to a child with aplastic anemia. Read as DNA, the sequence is TGCAGCGACCACTCCGGGACAGGGTTATCAGATACGCAGTATTTT. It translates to CSDHSGTGLSDTQYF.